This is a list of T cell receptor beta chains from one sample in a study of tumor-infiltrating lymphocytes in primary liver carcinoma. TCRdb processed the multiplex PCR reads anew with MiXCR; each CDR3 protein has one entry. The sample has about 310,000 distinct CDR3 sequences, 50% to 60% seen once. Specimen: peripheral blood. Receptor source: a woman aged 25 to 39 with primary liver carcinoma and hepatitis B virus infection. Each CDR3 is given with its conserved first and last residue. Fields, in order: clone size, D gene, V gene, J gene, CDR3 DNA, CDR3 protein. A D gene is named only where the DNA matches it firmly. The size of a clone is reported for some rows only, either as once, few or many, or as a class for expanded clones.

abundance: .; d_gene: .; v_gene: TRBV13; j_gene: TRBJ2-1; CDR3nt: TGTGCCAGCAGCACCCACCAGGGGAGCTCCTACAATGAGCAGTTCTTC; CDR3aa: CASSTHQGSSYNEQFF
abundance: many; d_gene: TRBD1; v_gene: TRBV12-3/TRBV12-4; j_gene: TRBJ2-5; CDR3nt: TGTGCCAGCAGCCAACTCACCGGGACAGGGGGCGTCGGCCAAGAGACCCAGTACTTC; CDR3aa: CASSQLTGTGGVGQETQYF
abundance: .; d_gene: TRBD2; v_gene: TRBV6-1; j_gene: TRBJ2-3; CDR3nt: TGTGCCAGCACCTCCGGACTAGCGGGAGGTAATCGGCAGGATACGCAGTATTTT; CDR3aa: CASTSGLAGGNRQDTQYF
abundance: many; d_gene: .; v_gene: TRBV10-3; j_gene: TRBJ1-1; CDR3nt: TGTGCCATCAATAGCCAGGGCACTGAAGCTTTCTTT; CDR3aa: CAINSQGTEAFF
abundance: few; d_gene: .; v_gene: TRBV5-1; j_gene: TRBJ1-1; CDR3nt: TGCGCCAGCAGCTCGTCGGGGGGCACTGAAGCTTTCTTT; CDR3aa: CASSSSGGTEAFF
abundance: once; d_gene: .; v_gene: TRBV7-8; j_gene: TRBJ1-2; CDR3nt: TGTGCCAGCAGCCCACGAGGGCGTGGGGCCTTC; CDR3aa: CASSPRGRGAF
abundance: .; d_gene: .; v_gene: TRBV5-6; j_gene: TRBJ2-7; CDR3nt: TGTGCCAGCAGCCCCAGTCCCGATGTGGGGACAACCTACGAGCAGTACTTC; CDR3aa: CASSPSPDVGTTYEQYF
abundance: .; d_gene: .; v_gene: TRBV11-2; j_gene: TRBJ2-3; CDR3nt: TGTGCCAGCAGAGTACACTCCGGGGCAGATACGCAGTATTTT; CDR3aa: CASRVHSGADTQYF
abundance: .; d_gene: .; v_gene: TRBV10-3; j_gene: TRBJ1-5; CDR3nt: TGTGCCATCGGTAGGGCGGCCCCCAGCAATCAGCCCCAGCATTTT; CDR3aa: CAIGRAAPSNQPQHF
abundance: few; d_gene: .; v_gene: TRBV6-1; j_gene: TRBJ1-1; CDR3nt: TGTGCCAGCAGTGAAAAAGGGAACACTGAAGCTTTCTTT; CDR3aa: CASSEKGNTEAFF
abundance: .; d_gene: .; v_gene: TRBV6-2/TRBV6-3; j_gene: TRBJ2-7; CDR3nt: TGTGCCAGCAGGCCCCCGTTTGCGGGAATCGAGCAGTACTTC; CDR3aa: CASRPPFAGIEQYF
abundance: .; d_gene: TRBD2; v_gene: TRBV30; j_gene: TRBJ2-1; CDR3nt: TGTGCCTGGAGTGTAGGGGGACTAGCGTCTTTGGATGAGCAGTTCTTC; CDR3aa: CAWSVGGLASLDEQFF
abundance: many; d_gene: .; v_gene: TRBV12-3/TRBV12-4; j_gene: TRBJ1-1; CDR3nt: TGTGCCACTCAGATGGGTGACACTGAAGCTTTCTTT; CDR3aa: CATQMGDTEAFF
abundance: .; d_gene: TRBD1; v_gene: TRBV29-1; j_gene: TRBJ1-2; CDR3nt: TGCGGCGTCGTCTTTAGGGGACAGGAGAACTATGGCTACACCTTC; CDR3aa: CGVVFRGQENYGYTF
abundance: few; d_gene: .; v_gene: TRBV7-9; j_gene: TRBJ1-1; CDR3nt: TGTGCCAGCAATACTGAAGCTTTCTTT; CDR3aa: CASNTEAFF
abundance: .; d_gene: .; v_gene: TRBV28; j_gene: TRBJ1-1; CDR3nt: TGTGTCAGCAGGAGGACAATGAACACTGAAGCTTTCTTT; CDR3aa: CVSRRTMNTEAFF
abundance: .; d_gene: .; v_gene: TRBV11-1; j_gene: TRBJ2-1; CDR3nt: TGTGCCAGCAGTCACGGAAGGGCCCCTTCCTACAATGAGCAGTTCTTC; CDR3aa: CASSHGRAPSYNEQFF
abundance: many; d_gene: TRBD2; v_gene: TRBV28; j_gene: TRBJ2-2; CDR3nt: TGTGCCAGCAGTTCTCTGTTATCTAGCGGGAGCCCCGGGGAGCTGTTTTTT; CDR3aa: CASSSLLSSGSPGELFF
abundance: .; d_gene: TRBD2; v_gene: TRBV28; j_gene: TRBJ2-7; CDR3nt: TGTGCCAGCAGCGCGGGAGGGCCCTACGAGCAGTACTTC; CDR3aa: CASSAGGPYEQYF
abundance: few; d_gene: .; v_gene: TRBV28; j_gene: TRBJ2-7; CDR3nt: TGTGCCAGCAGAACCCCCGGGGGTTCCCACGAGCAGTACTTC; CDR3aa: CASRTPGGSHEQYF
abundance: .; d_gene: TRBD1; v_gene: TRBV28; j_gene: TRBJ2-2; CDR3nt: TGTGCCAGCAGTTTCCGGGACAGGGTCACCGGGGGGCTGTTTTTT; CDR3aa: CASSFRDRVTGGLFF
abundance: .; d_gene: .; v_gene: TRBV6-6; j_gene: TRBJ2-4; CDR3nt: TGTGCCAGCCTTTCGTCGACAGGGAGGCGCGGCAAAAACATTCAGTGCTTC; CDR3aa: CASLSSTGRRGKNIQCF
abundance: .; d_gene: TRBD1; v_gene: TRBV12-3/TRBV12-4; j_gene: TRBJ1-4; CDR3nt: TGTGCCAGCAGTTTCGACAGGGGAGAAAAACTGTGTTTT; CDR3aa: CASSFDRGEKLCF
abundance: .; d_gene: .; v_gene: TRBV6-1; j_gene: TRBJ1-1; CDR3nt: TGTGCCAGCAGTTTATATGGGAAGAACAGTGAAGCTTTCTTT; CDR3aa: CASSLYGKNSEAFF
abundance: few; d_gene: TRBD1; v_gene: TRBV12-3/TRBV12-4; j_gene: TRBJ1-4; CDR3nt: TGTGCCAGCAGTTTTGTGACAGGGGACCTGTTTTTT; CDR3aa: CASSFVTGDLFF
abundance: few; d_gene: .; v_gene: TRBV6-2/TRBV6-3; j_gene: TRBJ2-2; CDR3nt: TGTGCCAGCAGTTACGGGGCGCCCGGGGAGCTGTTTTTT; CDR3aa: CASSYGAPGELFF
abundance: few; d_gene: .; v_gene: TRBV6-2/TRBV6-3; j_gene: TRBJ1-1; CDR3nt: TGTGCCGCCCGACCATATTTGACAGGTCGAGACACTGAAGCTTTCTTT; CDR3aa: CAARPYLTGRDTEAFF
abundance: .; d_gene: .; v_gene: TRBV12-3/TRBV12-4; j_gene: TRBJ2-1; CDR3nt: TGTGCCAGCAGCCACCGAGGCTGGGCCTACAATGAGCAGTTCTTC; CDR3aa: CASSHRGWAYNEQFF
abundance: few; d_gene: TRBD2; v_gene: TRBV7-9; j_gene: TRBJ2-5; CDR3nt: TGTGCCAGCAGCGGGACTAGCGGGAACACTGCACCAGGGACCCAGTACTTC; CDR3aa: CASSGTSGNTAPGTQYF
abundance: few; d_gene: TRBD1; v_gene: TRBV7-8; j_gene: TRBJ2-4; CDR3nt: TGTGCCAGCAGCGTACAGGGGGCGCATAACATTCAGTACTTC; CDR3aa: CASSVQGAHNIQYF
abundance: many; d_gene: .; v_gene: TRBV11-2; j_gene: TRBJ2-7; CDR3nt: TGTGCCAGCGCATTCTTAGGTCGGGGATCCATCTCCTACGAGCAGTACTTC; CDR3aa: CASAFLGRGSISYEQYF
abundance: .; d_gene: TRBD1; v_gene: TRBV4-1; j_gene: TRBJ2-5; CDR3nt: TGCGCCAGCAGCCAATACGGGACAGGCGGAGGGGAGACCAAGTACTTC; CDR3aa: CASSQYGTGGGETKYF
abundance: .; d_gene: TRBD2; v_gene: TRBV7-8; j_gene: TRBJ2-1; CDR3nt: TGTGCCAGCACCCCTGGGACTAGCAACAATGAGCAGTTCTTC; CDR3aa: CASTPGTSNNEQFF
abundance: .; d_gene: .; v_gene: TRBV7-9; j_gene: TRBJ2-7; CDR3nt: TGTGCCAGCAGCTACTCCTCCTACGTGCAGTACTTC; CDR3aa: CASSYSSYVQYF
abundance: .; d_gene: .; v_gene: TRBV6-1; j_gene: TRBJ2-5; CDR3nt: TGTGCCAGCAGCAAGGGCATCCAGGCAGGGAGGCGCCGAGAGACCCAGTACTTC; CDR3aa: CASSKGIQAGRRRETQYF
abundance: .; d_gene: .; v_gene: TRBV11-3; j_gene: TRBJ1-2; CDR3nt: TGTGCCAGCAGCGAGCGAACGACAGGTAGTTACGACTACACCTTC; CDR3aa: CASSERTTGSYDYTF
abundance: few; d_gene: TRBD2; v_gene: TRBV4-3; j_gene: TRBJ2-7; CDR3nt: TGCGCCAGCAGCCGGACTAGCGGGGGCTCCTACGAGCAGTACTTC; CDR3aa: CASSRTSGGSYEQYF
abundance: many; d_gene: TRBD2; v_gene: TRBV4-2; j_gene: TRBJ2-7; CDR3nt: TGTGCCAGCAGCCATAATAGCGGGGGTTCCTACGAGCAGTACTTC; CDR3aa: CASSHNSGGSYEQYF
abundance: once; d_gene: TRBD1; v_gene: TRBV12-5; j_gene: TRBJ2-4; CDR3nt: TGTGCCGGTGGCTCCTGGGAGGGACAGGGGGCCAAAAACATTCAGTACTTC; CDR3aa: CAGGSWEGQGAKNIQYF
abundance: .; d_gene: .; v_gene: TRBV6-5; j_gene: TRBJ2-7; CDR3nt: TGTACCAGCAGCGAACGAGGGGAGCAGTACTTC; CDR3aa: CTSSERGEQYF
abundance: few; d_gene: .; v_gene: TRBV28; j_gene: TRBJ1-5; CDR3nt: TGTGCCAGCAGTCCCGACAGGCCAGGTTGGGAGCCCCAGCATTTT; CDR3aa: CASSPDRPGWEPQHF
abundance: .; d_gene: .; v_gene: TRBV12-3/TRBV12-4; j_gene: TRBJ2-1; CDR3nt: TGTGCCAGCAGTTTGATGGGGCCAACTTACAATGAGCAGTTCTTC; CDR3aa: CASSLMGPTYNEQFF